The rows below give T cell receptor beta chains drawn from one sample of a study of cytomegalovirus exposure and HLA in healthy donors. Sequenced by immunoSEQ multiplex PCR; TCRdb stores in-frame clones only, minus some. The table shows some 97,000 clones, with roughly 80% occurring only once. The specimen was PBMCs. The receptors originated from a male donor in good health and CMV-seropositive. Each CDR3 is given with its conserved first and last residue. The D gene is left open where the match is weak. The size entry is marked missing in some rows and otherwise reads once, few, many or a size class.

len	v_gene	abundance	j_gene	d_gene	CDR3aa	CDR3nt
15	TRBV5-1	.	TRBJ2-7	TRBD1	CASSLSGTGWYEQYF	TGCGCCAGCAGCCTCTCCGGGACAGGGTGGTACGAGCAGTACTTC
14	TRBV27	.	TRBJ1-6	TRBD1	CASSFRGNNSPLHF	TGTGCCAGCAGTTTCAGGGGGAATAATTCACCCCTCCACTTT
15	TRBV6-5	.	TRBJ2-3	TRBD2	CASSSDQRGSDTQYF	TGTGCCAGCAGTTCCGACCAGCGGGGGTCAGATACGCAGTATTTT
13	TRBV13	.	TRBJ2-5	.	CASSLGLSETQYF	TGTGCCAGCAGCTTAGGCCTATCGGAGACCCAGTACTTC
15	TRBV5-1	.	TRBJ2-7	TRBD1	CASSSGHRGFGEQYF	TGCGCCAGCAGCTCGGGCCACAGGGGATTTGGCGAGCAGTACTTC
15	TRBV11-2	.	TRBJ2-7	.	CASSLYPGLRYEQYF	TGTGCCAGCAGCTTATATCCAGGGCTCAGGTACGAGCAGTACTTC
14	TRBV9	.	TRBJ2-5	.	CASSVGGLQETQYF	TGTGCCAGCAGCGTAGGGGGACTTCAAGAGACCCAGTACTTC
16	TRBV5-1	.	TRBJ1-2	.	CASSRHRGDADYGYTF	TGCGCCAGCAGCCGACACCGGGGGGACGCTGACTATGGCTACACCTTC
15	TRBV4-3	.	TRBJ2-1	.	CASSQERASENEQFF	TGCGCCAGCAGCCAAGAAAGGGCTAGCGAGAATGAGCAGTTCTTC
18	TRBV9	.	TRBJ2-3	TRBD2	CASSATRLAGGSTDTQYF	TGTGCCAGCAGCGCCACAAGACTAGCGGGGGGAAGCACAGATACGCAGTATTTT
17	TRBV28	once	TRBJ2-7	TRBD2	CASSQPAGASGEYEQYF	TGTGCCAGCAGTCAACCGGCCGGGGCTAGCGGAGAATACGAGCAGTACTTC
15	TRBV25-1	.	TRBJ2-2	TRBD1	CASSETGTATGELFF	TGTGCCAGCAGTGAAACCGGGACAGCCACCGGGGAGCTGTTTTTT
14	TRBV11-2	.	TRBJ2-1	.	CASSSLYSTNEQFF	TGTGCCAGCAGCTCCCTATATTCAACGAATGAGCAGTTCTTC
15	TRBV7-2	.	TRBJ2-7	.	CASSLVSRNPYEQYF	TGTGCCAGCAGCTTAGTGTCCAGGAACCCCTACGAGCAGTACTTC
17	TRBV4-1	.	TRBJ1-3	.	CASSQIAAGSSGNTIYF	TGCGCCAGCAGCCAAATAGCCGCGGGATCCTCTGGAAACACCATATATTTT
14	TRBV19	once	TRBJ2-5	TRBD1	CASTTQGAEQTQYF	TGTGCCAGTACTACCCAGGGGGCGGAGCAGACCCAGTACTTC
12	TRBV30	.	TRBJ1-2	.	CAGSISGYGYTF	TGTGCCGGCTCGATTTCGGGCTATGGCTACACCTTC
15	TRBV7-2	.	TRBJ1-2	.	CASSLAPPQVAGYTF	TGTGCCAGCAGCTTAGCCCCGCCACAGGTCGCGGGCTACACCTTC
18	TRBV11-3	once	TRBJ2-2	TRBD1	CASSLDILGTENTGELFF	TGTGCCAGCAGCTTAGATATCTTAGGGACAGAGAACACCGGGGAGCTGTTTTTT
15	TRBV9	.	TRBJ2-3	TRBD2	CASSMGRGGTDTQYF	TGTGCCAGCAGCATGGGGCGGGGGGGCACAGATACGCAGTATTTT
15	TRBV7-9	once	TRBJ2-2	.	CASSLLQENTGELFF	TGTGCCAGCAGCTTACTACAGGAGAACACCGGGGAGCTGTTTTTT
14	TRBV2	once	TRBJ1-2	TRBD1	CASSQGTGIYGYTF	TGTGCCAGCAGTCAGGGGACAGGCATCTATGGCTACACCTTC
14	TRBV7-8	.	TRBJ2-7	.	CASSLGPGSYEQYF	TGTGCCAGCAGCTTAGGACCAGGGTCCTACGAGCAGTACTTC
14	TRBV30	.	TRBJ2-3	TRBD1	CASSGQGGTDTQYF	TGTGCCTCCTCAGGACAGGGGGGAACAGATACGCAGTATTTT
14	TRBV5-6	.	TRBJ1-1	.	CASSWEQGLTEAFF	TGTGCCAGCAGCTGGGAACAGGGCCTCACTGAAGCTTTCTTT
15	TRBV7-8	once	TRBJ1-4	TRBD1	CASSSPGQGAEKLFF	TGTGCCAGCAGCTCACCGGGACAGGGGGCGGAAAAACTGTTTTTT
18	TRBV4-2	.	TRBJ2-5	TRBD2	CASSQDRGGGGARETQYF	TGTGCCAGCAGCCAAGATCGGGGCGGCGGGGGGGCCCGGGAGACCCAGTACTTC
15	TRBV5-6	.	TRBJ2-5	.	CASSLAFRARETQYF	TGTGCCAGCAGCTTGGCCTTCAGGGCTCGAGAGACCCAGTACTTC
16	TRBV27	.	TRBJ2-7	.	CASSSLKNRDVYEQYF	TGTGCCAGCAGTTCTTTGAAAAACAGGGATGTCTACGAGCAGTACTTC
13	TRBV29-1	.	TRBJ1-2	.	CSVAGVQYYGYTF	TGCAGCGTTGCGGGGGTTCAGTACTATGGCTACACCTTC
15	TRBV9	.	TRBJ1-5	.	CASSLEGLSNQPQHF	TGTGCCAGCAGCCTTGAGGGACTCAGCAATCAGCCCCAGCATTTT
15	TRBV7-9	once	TRBJ1-2	TRBD1	CASSLNTDRGGGYTF	TGTGCCAGCAGCTTAAATACGGACAGGGGAGGTGGCTACACCTTC
13	TRBV10-3	.	TRBJ1-6	TRBD1	CAITGQGDSPLHF	TGTGCCATCACTGGACAGGGTGATTCACCCCTCCACTTT
15	TRBV7-8	.	TRBJ2-5	.	CASSSFSRGKETQYF	TGTGCCAGCAGCTCATTCTCGAGGGGGAAAGAGACCCAGTACTTC
14	TRBV11-2	few	TRBJ1-6	.	CASSWGAYNSPLHF	TGTGCCAGCAGCTGGGGGGCCTATAATTCACCCCTCCACTTT
19	TRBV6-4	.	TRBJ2-1	TRBD2	CASSDGTSGAFSSYNEQFF	TGTGCCAGCAGTGATGGGACTAGCGGGGCGTTTAGCTCCTACAATGAGCAGTTCTTC
14	TRBV6-5	.	TRBJ1-1	.	CASSYSAENTEAFF	TGTGCCAGCAGTTACTCGGCCGAGAACACTGAAGCTTTCTTT
13	TRBV15	.	TRBJ2-7	.	CATSGEAGVEQYF	TGTGCCACCAGCGGAGAGGCAGGGGTCGAGCAGTACTTC
16	TRBV30	.	TRBJ1-4	.	CAWSPSRSLLNEKLFF	TGTGCCTGGAGCCCCTCTAGGTCTCTACTTAATGAAAAACTGTTTTTT
15	TRBV5-1	few	TRBJ2-7	.	CASSLDGEVTHEQYF	TGCGCCAGCAGCTTGGACGGGGAAGTCACCCACGAGCAGTACTTC